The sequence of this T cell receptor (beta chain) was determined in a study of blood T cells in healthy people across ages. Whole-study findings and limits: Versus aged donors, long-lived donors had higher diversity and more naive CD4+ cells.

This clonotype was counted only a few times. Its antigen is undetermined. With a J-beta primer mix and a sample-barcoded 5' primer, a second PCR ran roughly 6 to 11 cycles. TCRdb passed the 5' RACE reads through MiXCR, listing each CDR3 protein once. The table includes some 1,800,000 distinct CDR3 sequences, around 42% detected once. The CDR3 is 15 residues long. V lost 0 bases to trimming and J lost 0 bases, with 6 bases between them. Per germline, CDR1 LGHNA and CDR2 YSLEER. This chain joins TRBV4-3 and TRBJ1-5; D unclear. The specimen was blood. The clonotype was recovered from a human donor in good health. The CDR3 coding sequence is TGCGCCAGCAGCCAAGATTGGATTAGCAATCAGCCCCAGCATTTT. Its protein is CASSQDWISNQPQHF.